These 23 T cell receptor beta chains share one sample of origin, sequenced in a study of blood T cell repertoires in COVID-19. Repertoires were generated with immunoSEQ multiplex PCR, while TCRdb's copy carries only in-frame clones and drops some. This table holds 300,000 or so clones, about nine tenths found once. The specimen sequenced was PBMCs or T cells enriched from blood (not recorded which). The receptors were gathered from a woman in her 30s who had recovered from COVID-19.

This clone was picked up one time. The chain links TRBV2 to TRBJ1-6; TRBD1 aligns across 8 bases. Germline values: CDR1 SNHLY, CDR2 FYNNEI. The CDR3 consists of 12 residues. The J segment lost 7 bases and the V segment lost 11 bases, leaving 4 bases of the junction unmatched. The CDR3 region has the DNA TGTGCCGGGGGACAGGAAAATTCACCCCTCCACTTT. It encodes CAGGQENSPLHF.

V and J are TRBV3-1 (or the pseudogene TRBV3-2) and TRBJ1-1, with 7 bases fitting TRBD1. CDR3 length: 14 amino acids. V dropped 4 bases and J dropped 8; count of bases not matched to a gene: 10. The V gene's germline CDR1 is LGHDT and CDR2 YNNKEL (reference sequence). The CDR3 here is CASSRQDRDPEAFF. The CDR3 DNA is TGTGCCAGCAGCCGTCAAGACAGGGATCCAGAAGCTTTCTTT.

This chain uses TRBV7-8 with TRBJ2-2, with D maybe TRBD2 (6 bases). Germline-derived CDR1 and CDR2 are SGHVS and FQNEAQ. The CDR3 has 15 amino acids. V lost 4 bases and J lost 6, with 15 bases in between. In nucleotides, the CDR3 is TGTGCCAGCAGCTCGTTAGGTCTAGCGTCCGGGGAGCTGTTTTTT. Protein: CASSSLGLASGELFF.

The chain employs TRBV5-4 and TRBJ2-7, with D tentatively TRBD1 (5 bases). In germline, CDR1 is SGHNT, CDR2 YYREEE (reference sequence). The CDR3 has 13 residues. Trimming stripped 1 base from V and 3 bases from J, with 8 bases between. The CDR3 sequence is CASSLTGDYEQYF. Here the CDR3 DNA reads TGTGCCAGCAGCTTGACAGGCGACTACGAGCAGTACTTC.

The V gene is TRBV5-6, the J gene TRBJ2-1; no firm D call. This CDR3 is built from 12 residues. The V gene's germline CDR1 is SGHDT and CDR2 YYEEEE. Trimming pared 2 bases from V and 12 bases from J, leaving 12 bases between. The CDR3 loop reads CASSLEALGQFF. Written as DNA, the CDR3 is TGTGCCAGCAGCTTAGAGGCCTTAGGGCAGTTCTTC.

This clone appeared a single time. This rearrangement joins TRBV7-2 to TRBJ2-7, with D hard to call. Between the trimmed V and J ends, which lost 1 base and 5 bases, there was a span of 9 bases. Germline V gene data show CDR1 as SGHTA and CDR2 as FQGNSA. CDR3 length: 13 residues. The CDR3 loop reads CASSLGEVNEQYF. Here the CDR3 DNA reads TGTGCCAGCAGCTTAGGAGAGGTCAACGAGCAGTACTTC.

The V call is TRBV12-3 or TRBV12-4, the J call TRBJ2-7; 7 positions agree with TRBD2. V shed 4 bases and J 5 bases; nucleotides not matched to a gene: 5. The CDR3 contains 13 residues. The CDR3, as DNA: TGTGCCAGCAGTTCCAAAACTAGCGACGAGCAGTACTTC. Translating gives CASSSKTSDEQYF.

V gene TRBV9 combines with J gene TRBJ1-6, with TRBD1 matching 7 bases. The J segment lost 7 bases and the V segment lost 2 bases, leaving 3 bases of the junction unmatched. This CDR3 region has 14 residues. Germline CDR1 is SGDLS and CDR2 is YYNGEE. In DNA form, the CDR3 reads TGTGCCAGCAGCGTGGGACAGCGAAATTCACCCCTCCACTTT. It encodes CASSVGQRNSPLHF.

The gene calls are TRBV28 and TRBJ2-7; weak D call: TRBD2 (5 bases). The germline gives CDR1 MDHEN, CDR2 SYDVKM. CDR3 length: 16 residues. The V gene lost 4 bases and the J gene lost 0 bases, with 16 bases spanning the gap. CDR3 nucleotide sequence: TGTGCCAGCAGTTCGATTGGAGCGGCGAGCTCCTACGAGCAGTACTTC. Translation: CASSSIGAASSYEQYF.

The chain links TRBV24-1 to TRBJ1-2, with 10 bases identical to TRBD1. The CDR3 extends over 13 amino acids. V trimming: 7 bases; J trimming: 4 bases; junction bases outside the gene matches: 2. Germline assignment: CDR1 KGHDR and CDR2 SFDVKD. The CDR3 loop reads CATSRTGGYGYTF. CDR3 bases: TGTGCCACCAGCCGGACAGGGGGCTATGGCTACACCTTC.

The chain recombines TRBV4-1 with TRBJ2-7; TRBD1 matches 10 bases. Germline V lookup: CDR1 MGHRA, CDR2 YSYEKL. This CDR3 spans 17 amino acids. V lost 1 base, J lost 0 bases, and 6 bases stayed unmatched. The CDR3 protein is CASSQALDRGDSYEQYF. The CDR3 nucleotides read TGCGCCAGCAGCCAAGCCTTGGACAGGGGGGACTCCTACGAGCAGTACTTC.

This sequence joins TRBV5-1 and TRBJ2-1; 15 bases map to TRBD2. Trimming cost V 4 bases and J 2 bases; bases outside gene matches: 4. CDR3 size: 17 residues. The germline gives CDR1 SGHRS, CDR2 YFSETQ. The CDR3: CASSLRTSGGAYNEQFF. CDR3 DNA: TGCGCCAGCAGCCTGAGGACTAGCGGGGGGGCCTACAATGAGCAGTTCTTC.

The chain carries TRBV4-1 and TRBJ1-1, with D unresolved. CDR3 length: 14 amino acids. Germline assignment: CDR1 MGHRA and CDR2 YSYEKL. V was clipped by 0 bases and J by 3 bases, with 8 bases between them. CDR3 DNA sequence: TGCGCCAGCAGCCAAGATGTCACATACACTGAAGCTTTCTTT. Translated: CASSQDVTYTEAFF.

V is TRBV29-1 and J is TRBJ1-4; D is ambiguous. The ends were cut back, 7 bases at V and 3 bases at J, with 6 bases in the middle. CDR1 and CDR2 from the germline V gene are SQVTM and ANQGSEA. This CDR3 region has 11 residues. Here the CDR3 DNA reads TGCAGCGGACATGCTAATGAAAAACTGTTTTTT. Protein: CSGHANEKLFF.

The CDR3 bases are TGCGCCAGCAGCTTTAGCTTGTGGGAGGGCCCCAATGAGCAGTTCTTC. This encodes CASSFSLWEGPNEQFF. The V call is TRBV5-1, the J call TRBJ2-1; 7 positions agree with TRBD2. The CDR3 consists of 16 residues. Germline CDR1 is SGHRS and CDR2 is YFSETQ. Trimming at V came to 2 bases and at J to 6 bases, leaving 11 bases not matched to a gene.

The J gene is TRBJ1-2, the V gene TRBV5-1, with D possibly matching TRBD1 (6 bases). This CDR3 has 14 amino acids. Germline V CDR1 and CDR2: SGHRS, YFSETQ. V lost 2 bases and J lost 3, with 11 bases in between. CDR3: CASSFQGIDYGYTF. The CDR3 DNA reads TGCGCCAGCAGCTTTCAGGGGATTGACTATGGCTACACCTTC.

This chain uses TRBV9 with TRBJ2-1; tentatively, D is TRBD2 (5 bases). The V and J ends lost 0 bases and 6 bases respectively, with 13 bases between them. The CDR3 consists of 15 residues. Germline V gene data show CDR1 as SGDLS and CDR2 as YYNGEE. The CDR3 coding sequence is TGTGCCAGCAGCGTAGGGGTTCGGGGAAGCAATGAGCAGTTCTTC. Translation gives CASSVGVRGSNEQFF.

The chain combines TRBV24-1 with TRBJ2-3; TRBD1 agrees at 7 bases. From germline, CDR1 is KGHDR and CDR2 SFDVKD. The CDR3 is made up of 16 amino acids. V lost 4 bases to trimming and J lost 3 bases; unmatched junction nucleotides: 9. CDR3 sequence reads: CATSEPDRVATDTQYF. CDR3 nucleotides: TGTGCCACCAGTGAACCTGACAGGGTGGCTACAGATACGCAGTATTTT.

This sequence joins TRBV4-2 and TRBJ1-2, with unresolved D. V lost 4 bases and J lost 4, with 10 bases in between. CDR3 length: 13 amino acids. In germline, CDR1 is LGHNA, CDR2 YNFKEQ. The CDR3 DNA is TGTGCCAGCAGCCCCAACAATGGCTATGGCTACACCTTC. It yields the protein CASSPNNGYGYTF.

The chain links TRBV9 to TRBJ2-1; TRBD1 agrees at 7 bases. This CDR3 is 15 amino acids long. Germline CDR1 SGDLS, CDR2 YYNGEE. V was pared by 4 bases and J by 6 bases, with 10 bases of the junction left unmatched. DNA of the CDR3: TGTGCCAGCAGCCCCAAGCACAGGGGCACCAATGAGCAGTTCTTC. This sequence encodes CASSPKHRGTNEQFF. The variable domain in full, completed from reference TRBV9 and TRBJ2-1, reads DSGVTQTPKHLITATGQRVTLRCSPRSGDLSVYWYQQSLDQGLQFLIQYYNGEERAKGNILERFSAQQFPDLHSELNLSSLELGDSALYFCASSPKHRGTNEQFFGPGTRLTVL.

The chain couples TRBV6-1 to TRBJ1-4; D is unclear. The germline V gene encodes CDR1 MNHNS and CDR2 SASEGT. The CDR3 runs to 14 residues. Trimming pared 1 base from V and 5 bases from J, leaving 8 bases between. DNA of the CDR3: TGTGCCAGCAGTGAAGGGTTTCGGAATGAAAAACTGTTTTTT. As protein: CASSEGFRNEKLFF.

The chain couples TRBV5-6 to TRBJ1-5; 9 bases map to TRBD1. Germline lookup yields CDR1 SGHDT and CDR2 YYEEEE. This CDR3 comprises 15 residues. V trimming: 0 bases; J trimming: 3 bases; junction bases outside the gene matches: 1. The CDR3 region is CASSLGQGVNQPQHF. The CDR3 DNA reads TGTGCCAGCAGCTTGGGACAGGGGGTCAATCAGCCCCAGCATTTT.

CDR3: CASRGPTGELFF. The CDR3 DNA follows: TGTGCCAGCAGGGGCCCCACCGGGGAGCTGTTTTTT. The chain employs TRBV27 and TRBJ2-2; D uncertain. Germline CDR1 and CDR2: MNHEY and SMNVEV (reference sequence). This CDR3 contains 12 residues. Trimming took 6 bases from V and 4 from J, leaving 6 bases between them.